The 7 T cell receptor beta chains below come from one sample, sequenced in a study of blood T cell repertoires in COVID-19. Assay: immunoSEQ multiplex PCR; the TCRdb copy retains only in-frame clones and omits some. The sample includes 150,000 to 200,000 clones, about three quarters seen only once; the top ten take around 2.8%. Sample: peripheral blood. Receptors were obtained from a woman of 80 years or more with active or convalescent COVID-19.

Here the CDR3 reads CASSYGTGAYNEQFF. In nucleotides, the CDR3 is TGTGCCAGCAGTTACGGGACAGGGGCGTACAATGAGCAGTTCTTC. The rearrangement links TRBV6-5 to TRBJ2-1; 10 bases agree with TRBD1. Trimming took 2 bases from V and 4 from J; bases not matched to a gene: 2. The CDR3 consists of 15 residues. Germline CDR1 is MNHEY and CDR2 is SVGAGI.

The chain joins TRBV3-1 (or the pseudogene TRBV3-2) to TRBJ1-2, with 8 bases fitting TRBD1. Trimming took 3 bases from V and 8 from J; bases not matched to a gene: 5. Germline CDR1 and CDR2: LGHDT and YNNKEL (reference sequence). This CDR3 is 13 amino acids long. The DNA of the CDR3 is TGTGCCAGCAGCCAGCGGACAGGGCGCGGCTACACCTTC. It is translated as CASSQRTGRGYTF.

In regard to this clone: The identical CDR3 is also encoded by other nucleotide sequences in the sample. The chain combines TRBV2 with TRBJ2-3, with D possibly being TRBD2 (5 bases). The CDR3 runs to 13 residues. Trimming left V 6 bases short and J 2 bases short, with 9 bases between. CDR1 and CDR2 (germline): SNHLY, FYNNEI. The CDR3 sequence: CASSAGLTDTQYF. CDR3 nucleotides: TGTGCCAGCAGCGCGGGTCTCACAGATACGCAGTATTTT.

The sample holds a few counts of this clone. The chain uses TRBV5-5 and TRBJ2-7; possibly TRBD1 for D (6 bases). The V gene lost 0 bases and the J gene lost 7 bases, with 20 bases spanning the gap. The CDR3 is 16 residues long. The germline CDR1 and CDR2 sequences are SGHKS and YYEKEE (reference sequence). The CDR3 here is CASSLASGTRVKEQYF. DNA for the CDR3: TGTGCCAGCAGCTTGGCATCCGGGACACGGGTTAAAGAGCAGTACTTC.

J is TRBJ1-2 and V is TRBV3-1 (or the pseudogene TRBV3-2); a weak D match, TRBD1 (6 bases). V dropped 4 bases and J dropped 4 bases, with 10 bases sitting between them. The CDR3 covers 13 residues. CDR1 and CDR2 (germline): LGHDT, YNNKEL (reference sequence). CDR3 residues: CASSRRDIYGYTF. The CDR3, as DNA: TGTGCCAGCAGCCGACGGGACATCTATGGCTACACCTTC.

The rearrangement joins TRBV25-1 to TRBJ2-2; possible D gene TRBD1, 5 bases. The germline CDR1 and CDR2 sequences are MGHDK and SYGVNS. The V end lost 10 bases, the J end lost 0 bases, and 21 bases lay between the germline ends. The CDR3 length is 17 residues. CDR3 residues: CATSKGYDSSNTGELFF. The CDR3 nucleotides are TGTGCCACCAGCAAGGGGTACGACAGTTCGAACACCGGGGAGCTGTTTTTT.

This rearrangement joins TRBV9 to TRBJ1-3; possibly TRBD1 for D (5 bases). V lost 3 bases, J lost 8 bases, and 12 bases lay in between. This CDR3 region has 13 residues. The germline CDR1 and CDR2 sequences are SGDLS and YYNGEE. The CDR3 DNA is TGTGCCAGCAGCGGGACATCTCTATACACCATATATTTT. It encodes CASSGTSLYTIYF.